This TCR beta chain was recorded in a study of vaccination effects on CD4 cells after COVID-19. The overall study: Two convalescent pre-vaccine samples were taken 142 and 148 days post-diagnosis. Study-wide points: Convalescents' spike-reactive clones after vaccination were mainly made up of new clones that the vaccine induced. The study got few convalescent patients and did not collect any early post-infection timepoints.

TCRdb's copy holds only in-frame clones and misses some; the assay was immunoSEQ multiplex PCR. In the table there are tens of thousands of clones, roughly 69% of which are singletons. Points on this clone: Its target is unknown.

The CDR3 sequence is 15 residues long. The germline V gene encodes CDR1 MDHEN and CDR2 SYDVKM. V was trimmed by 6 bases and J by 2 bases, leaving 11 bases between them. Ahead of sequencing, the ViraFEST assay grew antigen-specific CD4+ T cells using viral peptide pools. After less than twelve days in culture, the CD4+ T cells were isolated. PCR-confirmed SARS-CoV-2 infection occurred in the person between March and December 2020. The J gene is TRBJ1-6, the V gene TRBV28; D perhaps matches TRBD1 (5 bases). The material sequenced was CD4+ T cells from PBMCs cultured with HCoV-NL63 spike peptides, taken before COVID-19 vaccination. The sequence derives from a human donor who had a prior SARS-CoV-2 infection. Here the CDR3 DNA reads TGTGCCAGCAGAAATCCGACAGCCTATAATTCACCCCTCCACTTT. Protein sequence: CASRNPTAYNSPLHF.